This TCR beta chain was observed in a study of T cell changes during pregnancy in multiple sclerosis. The junction had 10 bases not matched to a gene; V was cut back by 6 bases and J by 8 bases. Per germline, CDR1 MNHEY and CDR2 SVGAGI. This CDR3 has 13 amino acids. Measured with immunoSEQ multiplex PCR; TCRdb has only the in-frame clones, and not every one. Of around 69,000 clones in the sample, around 90% were seen once. The sequenced sample was peripheral blood, obtained in the third trimester of pregnancy. The V gene is TRBV6-5, the J gene TRBJ2-7; 7 positions agree with TRBD1. The receptor comes from a female donor with multiple sclerosis, enrolled in a pregnancy study. CDR3 sequence: CASRLGQDGKQYF. The CDR3 DNA reads as TGTGCCAGCAGGCTCGGACAGGACGGAAAGCAGTACTTC.